This TCR beta chain was profiled in a study of CD8 T cells in Susac syndrome. TCR beta was sequenced from blood CD8+ and CD4+ T cells. The multiple sclerosis control cohort comprised treatment-naive individuals presenting with stable or active relapsing-remitting disease. The ends lost 0 bases at V and 4 bases at J; junction bases unmatched: 5. This CDR3 contains 15 residues. A word on this clonotype: Its antigen remains unidentified.

General study points: Only a relatively small number of individuals were included in the TCR sequencing and HLA analysis.

The RNA, roughly 0.45 to 1 ug, was put through reverse transcription using random hexamers. A multiplex approach, immunoSEQ multiplex PCR, amplified TCR beta CDR3 across 54 Vbeta and 13 Jbeta. Using its own MiXCR run on the immunoSEQ multiplex PCR reads, TCRdb lists one record per CDR3 protein. The data contain under 250,000 distinct CDR3 sequences, about 94% of them singletons. The sequence derives from a human donor with multiple sclerosis. The sample was CD4+ T cells from PBMCs. The rearrangement links TRBV5-7 to TRBJ1-1, with TRBD1 identical over 8 bases. TRBV5-7 is noted as an ORF with a role that remains uncertain. CDR3 in amino acids: CASSLVGTGGTEAFF. The CDR3 DNA reads as TGTGCCAGCAGCTTGGTCGGAACAGGGGGCACTGAAGCTTTCTTT.